This passage covers 23 T cell receptor beta chains from one sample sequenced in a study of lymphopenia after photon versus proton radiotherapy. Some clones are missing from TCRdb's copy, which holds only in-frame ones; the method was immunoSEQ multiplex PCR. This table has 150,000 to 200,000 clones, 80% to 90% appearing once. The sample in question was peripheral blood, obtained from a patient treated with photon-based radiotherapy. The receptors stem from a man aged 50-59 years with gastric cancer.

The rearrangement joins TRBV10-3 to TRBJ1-5, with unresolved D. With 3 bases removed from V and 0 bases from J, the gap between germline ends came to 12 bases. The CDR3 loop spans 16 amino acids. Germline V lookup: CDR1 ENHRY, CDR2 SYGVKD. In nucleotides, the CDR3 is TGTGCCATCAGTGAACGAAGTTCCTTTAGCAATCAGCCCCAGCATTTT. Encoded protein: CAISERSSFSNQPQHF.

This CDR3 reads CASSVGPGGFVETQYF. The CDR3 DNA reads as TGTGCCAGCAGCGTAGGTCCAGGGGGTTTCGTAGAGACCCAGTACTTC. V usage is TRBV9 and J usage is TRBJ2-5; the match to TRBD1 covers 7 bases. The CDR3 loop spans 16 amino acids. J gave up 4 bases and V 0 bases, and 9 bases lay outside the gene matches. Germline lookup yields CDR1 SGDLS and CDR2 YYNGEE.

The genes are TRBV6-5 and TRBJ1-2, with 10 bases lining up with TRBD1. The length of the CDR3 is 15 residues. V dropped 5 bases and J dropped 6; count of bases not matched to a gene: 9. CDR1 and CDR2 from the germline V gene are MNHEY and SVGAGI. CDR3 loop: CASSHGQGGSNGYTF. DNA of the CDR3: TGTGCCAGCAGTCACGGACAGGGGGGATCCAATGGCTACACCTTC.

The rearrangement joins TRBV10-3 to TRBJ1-5; D is uncertain. V was shortened by 11 bases and J by 5 bases, with 19 bases between the two germline ends. Looked up from germline, CDR1 is ENHRY and CDR2 is SYGVKD. CDR3 size: 14 residues. CDR3 nucleotide sequence: TGTGCCTCCAGCCGGCACTTGGAGGATCAGCCCCAGCATTTT. Amino acids: CASSRHLEDQPQHF.

This clone has just a few counts. The chain links TRBV19 to TRBJ1-5, with TRBD1 identical over 9 bases. Trimming cost V 6 bases and J 4 bases; bases outside gene matches: 7. The CDR3 spans 15 residues. Germline values: CDR1 LNHDA, CDR2 SQIVND (reference sequence). The CDR3 DNA reads TGTGCCAGTAGGATACAGGGGGCTGCAAATCAGCCCCAGCATTTT. Encoded protein: CASRIQGAANQPQHF.

The chain couples TRBV19 to TRBJ2-1; 11 bases map to TRBD2. The V gene end was trimmed by 6 bases and the J gene end by 8 bases; junction bases not matched to a gene: 3. Germline lookup yields CDR1 LNHDA and CDR2 SQIVND (reference sequence). The CDR3 is 13 amino acids. Here the CDR3 reads CASSKGLADEQFF. CDR3 sequence (DNA): TGTGCCAGTAGCAAGGGACTAGCGGATGAGCAGTTCTTC.

The chain uses TRBV4-1 and TRBJ2-1, with D possibly matching TRBD2 (6 bases). In germline, CDR1 is MGHRA, CDR2 YSYEKL. The ends were cut back, 4 bases at V and 9 bases at J, with 19 bases in the middle. This CDR3 has 15 amino acids. The CDR3 sequence is CASSPGLIGGGEQFF. The CDR3 DNA is TGCGCCAGCAGCCCAGGGTTGATTGGGGGAGGTGAGCAGTTCTTC.

The chain uses TRBV6-4 and TRBJ1-2; 9 bases are a match to TRBD1. Per the germline V gene, CDR1 is MRHNA and CDR2 is SNTAGT. V trimming: 6 bases; J trimming: 1 base; junction bases outside the gene matches: 6. The CDR3 length is 15 residues. The CDR3 coding sequence is TGTGCCAGCAGATATGGGACAGGGAGTAACTATGGCTACACCTTC. This gives the protein CASRYGTGSNYGYTF.

The CDR3 DNA reads as TGTGCCAGCTCACCACCTGGTAGCAATCAGCCCCAGCATTTT. It yields the protein CASSPPGSNQPQHF. J is TRBJ1-5 and V is TRBV18; D not certain. This CDR3 region has 14 residues. CDR1 is KGHSH, CDR2 LQKENI, per germline. Deletions cut 0 bases from V and 0 bases from J, with 3 bases between.

The chain carries TRBV7-2 and TRBJ2-7; tentatively, D is TRBD1 or TRBD2 (5 bases each). Deletions cut 5 bases from V and 2 bases from J, with 16 bases between. CDR3 size: 15 residues. Per the germline V gene, CDR1 is SGHTA and CDR2 is FQGNSA. DNA of the CDR3: TGTGCCAGCAGCCCCGACAGCACGGAGGCCTACGAGCAGTACTTC. It encodes CASSPDSTEAYEQYF.

J is TRBJ2-7 and V is TRBV11-2; 9 bases match TRBD2. Looked up from germline, CDR1 is SGHAT and CDR2 is FQNNGV. Trimming at V came to 0 bases and at J to 7 bases, leaving 10 bases not matched to a gene. This CDR3 comprises 16 residues. The CDR3 protein is CASSLEGVAGEEEQYF. The CDR3 coding sequence is TGTGCCAGCAGCTTAGAGGGAGTAGCGGGGGAAGAGGAGCAGTACTTC.

The V gene is TRBV14, the J gene TRBJ2-1; TRBD1 matches at 9 bases. Germline V lookup: CDR1 SGHDN, CDR2 FVKESK. V lost 5 bases, J lost 4 bases, and 9 bases stayed unmatched. The CDR3 extends over 16 amino acids. The CDR3, as DNA: TGTGCCAGCAGCGACCCTACCGGGACAGGGTACAATGAGCAGTTCTTC. As protein: CASSDPTGTGYNEQFF. The variable domain in full, completed from reference TRBV14 and TRBJ2-1, reads EAGVTQFPSHSVIEKGQTVTLRCDPISGHDNLYWYRRVMGKEIKFLLHFVKESKQDESGMPNNRFLAERTGGTYSTLKVQPAELEDSGVYFCASSDPTGTGYNEQFFGPGTRLTVL.

V and J are TRBV29-1 and TRBJ2-2; D might be TRBD1 (5 bases). CDR3 size: 13 residues. V was cut by 6 bases and J by 1 base, with 9 bases left in between. The germline gives CDR1 SQVTM, CDR2 ANQGSEA. CDR3 nucleotides: TGCAGCGTGCCCGGACAGAACACCGGGGAGCTGTTTTTT. Translating it yields CSVPGQNTGELFF.

The J gene is TRBJ2-1, the V gene TRBV15; 8 bases line up with TRBD2. Germline trimming cut 5 bases from V and 1 base from J; bases unmatched to any gene: 19. The germline CDR1 and CDR2 sequences are LNHNV and YYDKDF (reference sequence). The CDR3 has 20 residues. CDR3 sequence reads: CATSSLGRGLVGESYNEQFF. The CDR3, as DNA: TGTGCCACCAGCTCACTGGGGAGGGGACTAGTCGGCGAGTCCTACAATGAGCAGTTCTTC.

This chain joins TRBV30 and TRBJ1-3; TRBD1 is a possible D gene (5 bases). The CDR3 has 15 residues. V was shortened by 2 bases and J by 4 bases, with 15 bases between the two germline ends. The germline V gene has CDR1 GTSNPN and CDR2 SVGIG (reference sequence). CDR3 loop: CAWSRGRQNGNTIYF. In nucleotides, the CDR3 is TGTGCCTGGAGTCGGGGTCGACAGAACGGAAACACCATATATTTT. Based on the CDR3 plus reference TRBV30 and TRBJ1-3, the full variable domain is SQTIHQWPATLVQPVGSPLSLECTVEGTSNPNLYWYRQAAGRGLQLLFYSVGIGQISSEVPQNLSASRPQDRQFILSSKKLLLSDSGFYLCAWSRGRQNGNTIYFGEGSWLTVV.

This chain links TRBV5-4 with TRBJ1-1; maybe TRBD1 (6 bases). This CDR3 contains 15 residues. V lost 0 bases to trimming and J lost 4 bases, with 13 bases between them. Germline loops: CDR1 SGHNT, CDR2 YYREEE (reference sequence). The CDR3 DNA sequence: TGTGCCAGCAGCTTGGAGCCAGGGGTGAGCACTGAAGCTTTCTTT. Translated, it gives CASSLEPGVSTEAFF.

This rearrangement joins TRBV5-1 to TRBJ2-2; 8 nucleotides align to TRBD2. The CDR3 has 15 amino acids. Germline values: CDR1 SGHRS, CDR2 YFSETQ. With V trimmed by 2 bases and J by 2 bases, 2 bases remained unmatched. The CDR3 DNA sequence: TGCGCCAGCAGCTTAGCGGGGGAAAACACCGGGGAGCTGTTTTTT. This gives the protein CASSLAGENTGELFF.

The V and J genes are TRBV14 and TRBJ1-2; 10 nucleotides match TRBD1. Trimming cost V 4 bases and J 7 bases; bases outside gene matches: 15. The germline V gene has CDR1 SGHDN and CDR2 FVKESK. The CDR3 covers 17 residues. This chain's CDR3 is CASSLNSPGQGRSGYTF. The CDR3 DNA follows: TGTGCCAGCAGCCTCAATAGCCCGGGACAGGGGCGGTCTGGCTACACCTTC.

The rearrangement joins TRBV7-7 to TRBJ2-7, with TRBD2 matching over 11 bases. V trimming: 5 bases; J trimming: 6 bases; junction bases outside the gene matches: 6. There are 14 residues in the CDR3. Germline V gene sequence: CDR1 SSHAT, CDR2 FNYEAQ (reference sequence). CDR3 bases: TGTGCCAGCAGCCCTTGGACTAGCGGGTCCGAGCAGTACTTC. This translates into CASSPWTSGSEQYF.

CDR3 nucleotide sequence: TGTGCCAGCAGCCAAGACCTTCCTCTGACTAGCGGTTACGAGCAGTACTTC. This translates into CASSQDLPLTSGYEQYF. V usage is TRBV4-2 and J usage is TRBJ2-7; 9 bases match TRBD2. The CDR3 runs 17 residues. Germline V gene data show CDR1 as LGHNA and CDR2 as YNFKEQ. J was trimmed by 4 bases and V by 0 bases; bases with no gene match: 10.

CDR3 amino acids: CASSSQGGGEGYTF. CDR3 nucleotides: TGTGCCAGCAGCTCCCAGGGGGGTGGCGAGGGCTACACCTTC. V is TRBV6-5 and J is TRBJ1-2; 7 nucleotides align to TRBD1. With V trimmed by 6 bases and J by 8 bases, 12 bases remained unmatched. This CDR3 has 14 amino acids. Germline lookup yields CDR1 MNHEY and CDR2 SVGAGI.

The chain has TRBV7-2 and TRBJ1-1; a weak D match, TRBD1 (6 bases). CDR1 and CDR2 (germline): SGHTA, FQGNSA. The germline V and J ends were trimmed by 1 base and 1 base, with 13 bases remaining between them. The CDR3 sequence is 16 residues long. The CDR3 protein is CASSLVPETGNTEAFF. The CDR3 nucleotides read TGTGCCAGCAGCTTAGTACCCGAGACAGGGAACACTGAAGCTTTCTTT.

The chain combines TRBV28 with TRBJ2-5; D tentatively fits TRBD1 or TRBD2 (5 bases each). The CDR3 is made up of 14 amino acids. Trimming stripped 5 bases from V and 3 bases from J, with 13 bases between. CDR1 is MDHEN and CDR2 is SYDVKM in the germline V gene. The CDR3 loop reads CASSPPGTEETQYF. DNA for the CDR3: TGTGCCAGCAGTCCTCCCGGGACGGAAGAGACCCAGTACTTC.